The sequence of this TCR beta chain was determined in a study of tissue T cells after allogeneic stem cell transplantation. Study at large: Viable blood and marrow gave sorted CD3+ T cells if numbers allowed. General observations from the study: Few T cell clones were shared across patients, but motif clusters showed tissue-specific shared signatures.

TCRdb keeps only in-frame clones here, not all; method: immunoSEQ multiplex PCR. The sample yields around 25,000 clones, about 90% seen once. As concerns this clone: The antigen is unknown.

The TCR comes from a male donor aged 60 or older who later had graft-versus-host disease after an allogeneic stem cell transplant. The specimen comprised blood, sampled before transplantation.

CDR3 bases: TGTGCCAGCAGTTTAATCCGAGAGGAGCTGTTTTTT. Protein: CASSLIREELFF. The V call is TRBV12-3 or TRBV12-4, the J call TRBJ2-2; no firm D call. The CDR3 contains 12 residues. The V end was cut by 2 bases, the J end by 10 bases, with 8 bases between.